This T cell receptor beta chain was profiled in a study of T cells in localized non-small cell lung cancer. The table came from immunoSEQ multiplex PCR; TCRdb's copy has only in-frame clones and leaves some out. The table records about 52,000 clones, around 86% of them present only once. Trimming cost V 3 bases and J 2 bases, with 10 bases left between them. The CDR3 loop spans 14 amino acids. The germline CDR1 and CDR2 sequences are KGHSH and LQKENI. The TCR originated in a male donor at least 60 years old with stage III squamous cell lung carcinoma. The sequenced sample was peripheral blood, obtained before any cancer treatment. This chain connects TRBV18 to TRBJ2-5; D unclear. CDR3 bases: TGTGCCAGCTCACCGGCCGTCACTCAAGAGACCCAGTACTTC. Residues: CASSPAVTQETQYF. Using reference TRBV18 and TRBJ2-5 for the parts outside the CDR3, the full variable domain is NAGVMQNPRHLVRRRGQEARLRCSPMKGHSHVYWYRQLPEEGLKFMVYLQKENIIDESGMPKERFSAEFPKEGPSILRIQQVVRGDSAAYFCASSPAVTQETQYFGPGTRLLVL.